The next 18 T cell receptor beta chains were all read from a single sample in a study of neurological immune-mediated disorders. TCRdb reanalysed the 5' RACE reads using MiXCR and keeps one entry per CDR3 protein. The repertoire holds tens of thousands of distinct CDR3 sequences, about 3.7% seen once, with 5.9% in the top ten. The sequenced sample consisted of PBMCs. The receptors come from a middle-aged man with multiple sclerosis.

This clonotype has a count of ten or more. The DNA of the CDR3 is TGCAGCGTTGATCCCCGGGGGTACACTGAAGCTTTCTTT. Encoded protein: CSVDPRGYTEAFF. The J gene is TRBJ1-1, the V gene TRBV29-1; possibly TRBD1 for D (5 bases). CDR1 is SQVTM and CDR2 is ANQGSEA in the germline V gene. This CDR3 has 13 residues. V dropped 3 bases and J dropped 3 bases, with 11 bases sitting between them.

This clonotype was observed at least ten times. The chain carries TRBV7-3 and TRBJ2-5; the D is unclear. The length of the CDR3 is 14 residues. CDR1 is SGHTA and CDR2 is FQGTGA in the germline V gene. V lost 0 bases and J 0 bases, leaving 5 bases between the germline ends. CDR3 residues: CASSLTGNQETQYF. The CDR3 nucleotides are TGTGCCAGCAGCTTAACAGGGAACCAAGAGACCCAGTACTTC.

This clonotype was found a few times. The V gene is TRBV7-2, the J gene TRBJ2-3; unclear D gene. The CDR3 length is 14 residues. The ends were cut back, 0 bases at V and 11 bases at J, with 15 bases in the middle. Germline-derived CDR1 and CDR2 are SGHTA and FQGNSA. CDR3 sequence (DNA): TGTGCCAGCAGCTTAGCGTTAAGGCTCCTTGGGCAGTATTTT. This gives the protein CASSLALRLLGQYF. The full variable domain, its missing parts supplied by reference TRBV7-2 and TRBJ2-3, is GAGVSQSPSNKVTEKGKDVELRCDPISGHTALYWYRQSLGQGLEFLIYFQGNSAPDKSGLPSDRFSAERTGGSVSTLTIQRTQQEDSAVYLCASSLALRLLGQYFGPGTRLTVL.

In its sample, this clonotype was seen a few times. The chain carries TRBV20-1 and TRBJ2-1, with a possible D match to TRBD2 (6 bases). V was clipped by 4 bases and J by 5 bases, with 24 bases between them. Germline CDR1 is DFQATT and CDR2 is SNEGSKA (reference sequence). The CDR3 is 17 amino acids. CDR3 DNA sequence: TGCAGTGCTACCCCCCGCAGAGGCGCGGGGATAAACAATGAGCAGTTCTTC. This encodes CSATPRRGAGINNEQFF.

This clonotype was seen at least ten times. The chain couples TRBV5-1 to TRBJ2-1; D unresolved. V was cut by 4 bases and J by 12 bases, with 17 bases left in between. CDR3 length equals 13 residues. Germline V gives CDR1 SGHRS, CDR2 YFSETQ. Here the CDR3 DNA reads TGCGCCAGCAGCGAGGTTGGGGTCCATGTGCAGTTCTTC. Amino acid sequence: CASSEVGVHVQFF.

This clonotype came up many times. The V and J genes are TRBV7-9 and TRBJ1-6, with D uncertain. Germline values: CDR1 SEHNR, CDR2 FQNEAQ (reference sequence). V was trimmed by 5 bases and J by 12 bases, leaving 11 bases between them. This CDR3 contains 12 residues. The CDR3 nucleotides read TGTGCCAGCAGCCCCGCAGACGGACCCCTCCACTTT. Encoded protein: CASSPADGPLHF.

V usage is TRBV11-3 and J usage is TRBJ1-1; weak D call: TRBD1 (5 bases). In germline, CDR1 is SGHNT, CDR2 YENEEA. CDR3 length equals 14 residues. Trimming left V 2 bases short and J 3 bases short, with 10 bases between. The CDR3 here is CASSLTRGDTEAFF. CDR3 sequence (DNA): TGTGCCAGCAGCTTAACGAGGGGTGACACTGAAGCTTTCTTT. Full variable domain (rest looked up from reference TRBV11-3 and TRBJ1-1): EAGVVQSPRYKIIEKKQPVAFWCNPISGHNTLYWYLQNLGQGPELLIRYENEEAVDDSQLPKDRFSAERLKGVDSTLKIQPAELGDSAVYLCASSLTRGDTEAFFGQGTRLTVV.

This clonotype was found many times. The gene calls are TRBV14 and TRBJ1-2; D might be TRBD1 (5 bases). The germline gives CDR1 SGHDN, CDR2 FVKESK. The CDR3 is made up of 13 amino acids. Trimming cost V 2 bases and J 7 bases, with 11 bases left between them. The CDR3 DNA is TGTGCCAGCAGCCAACAGGGCGGGAGTGGCTACACCTTC. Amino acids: CASSQQGGSGYTF. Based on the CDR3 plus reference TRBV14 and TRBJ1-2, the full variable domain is EAGVTQFPSHSVIEKGQTVTLRCDPISGHDNLYWYRRVMGKEIKFLLHFVKESKQDESGMPNNRFLAERTGGTYSTLKVQPAELEDSGVYFCASSQQGGSGYTFGSGTRLTVV.

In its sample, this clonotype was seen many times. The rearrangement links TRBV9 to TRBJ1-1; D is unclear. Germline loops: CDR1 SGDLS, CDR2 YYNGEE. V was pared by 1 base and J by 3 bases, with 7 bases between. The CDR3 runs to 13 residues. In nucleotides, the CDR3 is TGTGCCAGCAGCGTATCGACTGACACTGAAGCTTTCTTT. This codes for CASSVSTDTEAFF.

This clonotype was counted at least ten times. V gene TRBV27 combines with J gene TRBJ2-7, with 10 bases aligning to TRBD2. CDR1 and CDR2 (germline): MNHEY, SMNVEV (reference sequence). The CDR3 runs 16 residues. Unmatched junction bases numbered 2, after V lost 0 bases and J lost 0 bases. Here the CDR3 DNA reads TGTGCCAGCAGTTTATCATCTAGCGGGGGCTCCTACGAGCAGTACTTC. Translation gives CASSLSSSGGSYEQYF.

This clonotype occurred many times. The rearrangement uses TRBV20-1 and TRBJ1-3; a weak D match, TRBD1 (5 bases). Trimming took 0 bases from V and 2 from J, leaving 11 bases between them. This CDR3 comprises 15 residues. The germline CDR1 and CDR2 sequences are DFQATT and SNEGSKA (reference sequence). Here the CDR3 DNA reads TGCAGTGCTAGAGACAGGGCCGGACCTGGAAACACCATATATTTT. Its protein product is CSARDRAGPGNTIYF.

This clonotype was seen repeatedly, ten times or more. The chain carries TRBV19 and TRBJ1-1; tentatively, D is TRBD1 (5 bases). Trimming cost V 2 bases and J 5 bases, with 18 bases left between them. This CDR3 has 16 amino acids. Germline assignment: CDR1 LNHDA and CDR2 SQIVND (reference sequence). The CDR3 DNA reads TGTGCCAGTAGTATACCCGGGGGGGGGATCGCGACTGAAGCTTTCTTT. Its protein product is CASSIPGGGIATEAFF.

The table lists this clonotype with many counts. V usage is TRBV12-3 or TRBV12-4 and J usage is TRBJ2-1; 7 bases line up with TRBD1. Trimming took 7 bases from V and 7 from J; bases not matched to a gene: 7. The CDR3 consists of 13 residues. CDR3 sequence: CASTEDRWNEQFF. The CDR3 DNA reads TGTGCCAGCACCGAGGACAGGTGGAATGAGCAGTTCTTC.

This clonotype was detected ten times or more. CDR3 sequence: CASSLAGASTDTQYF. The CDR3 DNA sequence: TGCGCCAGCAGCTTGGCCGGGGCTAGCACAGATACGCAGTATTTT. The genes are TRBV5-1 and TRBJ2-3; D may match TRBD1 or TRBD2 (5 bases each). The CDR3 runs to 15 residues. The germline V gene encodes CDR1 SGHRS and CDR2 YFSETQ. V dropped 0 bases and J dropped 0 bases, with 8 bases sitting between them.

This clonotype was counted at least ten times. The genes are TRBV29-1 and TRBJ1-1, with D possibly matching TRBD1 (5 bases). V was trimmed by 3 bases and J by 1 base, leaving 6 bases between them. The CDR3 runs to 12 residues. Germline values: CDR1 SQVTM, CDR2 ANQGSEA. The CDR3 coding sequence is TGCAGCGTTGACAGGGCGAACACTGAAGCTTTCTTT. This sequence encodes CSVDRANTEAFF.

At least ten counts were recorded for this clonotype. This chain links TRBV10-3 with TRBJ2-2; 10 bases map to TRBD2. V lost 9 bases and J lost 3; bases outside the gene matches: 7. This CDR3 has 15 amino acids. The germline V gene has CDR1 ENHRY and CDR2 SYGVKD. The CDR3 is CAILTLAGDTGELFF. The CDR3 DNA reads TGTGCCATACTCACCCTAGCGGGGGACACCGGGGAGCTGTTTTTT.

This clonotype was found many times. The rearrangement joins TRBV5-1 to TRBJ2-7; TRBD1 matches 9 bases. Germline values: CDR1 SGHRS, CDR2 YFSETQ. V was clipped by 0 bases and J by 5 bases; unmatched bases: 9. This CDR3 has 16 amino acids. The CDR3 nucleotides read TGCGCCAGCAGCTTGGCCCCGGGACAGGGTGTGGACGAGCAGTACTTC. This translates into CASSLAPGQGVDEQYF.

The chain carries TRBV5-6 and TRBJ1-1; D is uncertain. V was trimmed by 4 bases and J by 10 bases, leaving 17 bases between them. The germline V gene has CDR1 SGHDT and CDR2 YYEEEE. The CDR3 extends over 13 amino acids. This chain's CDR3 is CASSVGEGVSAFF. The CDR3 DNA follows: TGTGCCAGCAGCGTCGGTGAAGGTGTCTCAGCTTTCTTT.